This TCR beta chain derives from a study of brain T cells in children with intractable seizures (dated by TCRdb to 2020 to 2022). At the level of the whole study: Resected brain tissue from about 48 pediatric epilepsy surgery cases was initially screened for immune gene transcripts with a NanoString immunology panel. Among the 12 selected surgery cases, eight also had pre-surgery blood sequenced, leaving four with brain tissue only. The investigation overall reported the following: Viral specificity was inferred solely from CDR3 sequence similarity, and the HCMV serostatus of the patients was not known. Because sequencing depth differed between pre- and post-surgery blood, the absence of clones from the pre-surgery sample may reflect undersampling.

TCR beta chain sequences were generated from genomic DNA using the immunoSEQ assay. In the original analysis: Any CDR3 sequence that did not begin with the conserved framework cysteine at position 104 was removed by hand. Clonality was calculated as one minus the normalized Shannon's Diversity Index, with values ranging from 0 (maximal diversity) to 1 (oligoclonal). Chi-squared comparison-of-proportions tests assessed whether the same CDR3 differed in frequency between samples, such as brain versus blood. Public clonotypes were identified by searching immuneACCESS, and similarity to known antiviral clonotypes was assessed with the VDJdb browser. In its TCRdb copy, this immuneACCESS table keeps in-frame sequences only and misses some clones. Where compared with another copy, unresolved V genes explain less than half of these, and the others have no known cause. V and J calls plus clone size are reproduced from that table; the DNA served to infer D and trimming. In all, the sample holds 80,000 or so clones, and roughly 91% of those were seen once. Approximately 1.5% of the sample is taken by the ten largest.

This specimen's time point label, interpreted: resected brain tissue, or blood drawn just prior to surgery. The surgery cases with the highest brain T cell transcript signatures were chosen for TCR beta chain sequencing of brain tissue, and also of blood when blood was available. Prior to surgery, the patients had been treated with at least one anti-epileptic drug. The TCR-sequenced patients were children whose drug-resistant epilepsy was caused by tuberous sclerosis complex, focal cortical dysplasia, Rasmussen encephalitis or hemimegalencephaly. The Monarch genomic DNA purification kit was used to extract bulk genomic DNA from unsorted brain tissue and from whole blood. This clone was observed a single time. Its target antigen remains unknown. Within one base of it there is no much larger clone, and no base qualities were kept. From a lookup of the germline V gene (reference sequence), CDR1 and CDR2 are GTSNPN and SVGIG. Spanning cysteine to phenylalanine, the CDR3 consists of 13 amino acids. Solely the CDR3 DNA is kept, with 39 bases framed from the first base. V drops 5 bases and J drops 5 bases, leaving 15 bases in between.

This TCR was sampled from a boy under two years old with tuberous sclerosis and intractable seizures. Recombination linked TRBV30 to TRBJ2-5, with TRBD1 as a weak D call on 8 bases. Here the sequenced sample was peripheral blood, taken at surgery. The nucleotide sequence is given as TGTGCCTGGGACAGGGGAGGGTCGGAGACCCAGTACTTC. Its product reads: CAWDRGGSETQYF.